This T cell receptor (beta chain) was retrieved from a study of blood T cell repertoires in COVID-19. As handled by the study authors: Reference gene primers were amplified, and this amplification served to estimate nucleated cell counts. Profiled with immunoSEQ multiplex PCR; TCRdb holds only in-frame clones, not every one. V, J and clone size were drawn from that table, and D and trimming were deduced from the DNA. The sample records more than 85,000 clones, 89% being singletons. The sequenced sample consisted of peripheral blood. The receptor was derived from a woman in her 70s with acute or convalescent COVID-19.

The DNA for the CDR3 is TGTGCCAGCAGTATCCGACAGGGGGGAACTGAAGCTTTCTTT. Protein sequence: CASSIRQGGTEAFF. The chain uses TRBV25-1 and TRBJ1-1; 9 bases align to TRBD1. The germline V gene encodes CDR1 MGHDK and CDR2 SYGVNS. V shed 5 bases, J shed 5 bases, and the junction held 6 bases outside the gene matches. The CDR3 is 14 residues long.